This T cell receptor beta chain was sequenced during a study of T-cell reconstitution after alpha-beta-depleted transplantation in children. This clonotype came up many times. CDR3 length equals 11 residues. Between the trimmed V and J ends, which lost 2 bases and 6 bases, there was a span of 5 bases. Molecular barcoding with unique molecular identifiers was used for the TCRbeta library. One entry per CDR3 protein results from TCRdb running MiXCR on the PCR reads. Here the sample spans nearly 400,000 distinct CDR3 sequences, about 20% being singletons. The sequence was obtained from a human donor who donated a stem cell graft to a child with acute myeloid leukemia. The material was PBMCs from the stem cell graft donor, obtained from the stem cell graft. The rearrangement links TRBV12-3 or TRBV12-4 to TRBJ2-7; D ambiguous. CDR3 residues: CASSLPGEQYF. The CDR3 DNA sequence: TGTGCCAGCAGTTTACCCGGCGAGCAGTACTTC.